The 27 T cell receptor beta chains reported below all come from one sample, sequenced in a study of CD8+ T cells in alopecia areata. The authors extracted RNA and reverse transcribed it into cDNA as the sequencing template. TCRdb's copy holds only in-frame clones and misses some; the assay was immunoSEQ multiplex PCR. The table lists 200,000 to 250,000 clones, under 70% of them singletons, with approximately 1.2% in the top ten. Indicated treatment: oral pan-JAK inhibitor, 5-10 mg twice daily. This specimen consisted of CD4+ T cells sorted from blood, obtained around week 44, from a patient treated with tofacitinib. These receptors all stem from a human donor with alopecia areata.

The chain joins TRBV7-2 to TRBJ1-2; D is possibly TRBD1 (5 bases). The V and J ends lost 5 bases and 8 bases respectively, with 15 bases between them. Germline V lookup: CDR1 SGHTA, CDR2 FQGNSA. The CDR3 has 13 amino acids. CDR3 sequence: CASSPYEGVGYTF. The CDR3 bases are TGTGCCAGCAGCCCCTATGAAGGGGTAGGCTACACCTTC.

V and J are TRBV6-5 and TRBJ2-7; 8 nucleotides agree with TRBD2. Germline CDR1 and CDR2: MNHEY and SVGAGI. The CDR3 runs 13 residues. The J segment lost 3 bases and the V segment lost 5 bases, leaving 3 bases of the junction unmatched. The CDR3 protein is CASSPSGGYEQYF. The CDR3 DNA reads as TGTGCCAGCAGTCCAAGCGGGGGCTACGAGCAGTACTTC.

J is TRBJ2-7 and V is TRBV11-2, with 9 bases identical to TRBD2. V lost 5 bases to trimming and J lost 7 bases; unmatched junction nucleotides: 9. In germline, CDR1 is SGHAT, CDR2 FQNNGV. The CDR3 consists of 14 residues. The CDR3 loop is CASSPLGLAWEQYF. In nucleotides, the CDR3 is TGTGCCAGCAGCCCCCTAGGACTAGCGTGGGAGCAGTACTTC.

This clone was counted a few times. V usage is TRBV29-1 and J usage is TRBJ2-5; a possible D gene is TRBD1 (7 bases). CDR1 and CDR2 from the germline V gene are SQVTM and ANQGSEA. This CDR3 contains 16 residues. The V and J ends lost 7 bases and 1 base respectively, with 22 bases between them. The CDR3 nucleotides are TGCAGCGCCTCCCGGACATCAGGGGGGATCCAAGAGACCCAGTACTTC. As protein: CSASRTSGGIQETQYF.

This clone was counted only a few times. The gene calls are TRBV7-2 and TRBJ1-2, with D tentatively TRBD1 (6 bases). Deletions cut 5 bases from V and 6 bases from J, with 10 bases between. The CDR3 length is 12 residues. Germline CDR1 is SGHTA and CDR2 is FQGNSA. DNA of the CDR3: TGTGCCAGCAGCCCACAGGGAGATGGCTACACCTTC. Translating gives CASSPQGDGYTF.

CDR3 nucleotides: TGCAGCGTTCTGATATCTGATTTGGGCAGAAACACTGAAGCTTTCTTT. Its protein product is CSVLISDLGRNTEAFF. The chain uses TRBV29-1 and TRBJ1-1, with D unclear. The CDR3 loop spans 16 amino acids. V lost 5 bases and J lost 2, with 21 bases in between. Germline CDR1 reads SQVTM; CDR2 reads ANQGSEA.

The chain is built from TRBV7-8 and TRBJ1-5; possibly TRBD1 for D (5 bases). V was trimmed by 5 bases and J by 7 bases, leaving 12 bases between them. There are 13 residues in the CDR3. Germline V gene data show CDR1 as SGHVS and CDR2 as FQNEAQ. The CDR3 DNA sequence: TGTGCCAGCAGCCAGCGGGGGGGGCAGCCCCAGCATTTT. Residues: CASSQRGGQPQHF.

The chain employs TRBV30 and TRBJ2-6; D not certain. The CDR3 spans 15 residues. V dropped 3 bases and J dropped 0 bases, with 9 bases sitting between them. Germline loops: CDR1 GTSNPN, CDR2 SVGIG (reference sequence). CDR3 protein: CAWSLQSSGANVLTF. The DNA of the CDR3 is TGTGCCTGGAGCCTACAGAGCTCTGGGGCCAACGTCCTGACTTTC.

The gene calls are TRBV4-1 and TRBJ1-2; no clear D gene. V gave up 2 bases and J gave up 3 bases, with 4 bases separating them. CDR3 size: 12 residues. Germline CDR1 reads MGHRA; CDR2 reads YSYEKL. Here the CDR3 reads CASSQRDYGYTF. In nucleotides, the CDR3 is TGCGCCAGCAGCCAAAGAGACTATGGCTACACCTTC.

The CDR3 loop is CATSRDEATYGYTF. The CDR3 DNA sequence: TGTGCCACCAGCAGAGATGAGGCCACCTATGGCTACACCTTC. The chain has TRBV15 and TRBJ1-2; D is unclear. With 0 bases removed from V and 4 bases from J, the gap between germline ends came to 9 bases. Germline V CDR1 and CDR2: LNHNV, YYDKDF (reference sequence). The CDR3 extends over 14 amino acids.

The chain couples TRBV30 to TRBJ1-1; 9 bases line up with TRBD1. Germline V gene lookup returns CDR1 GTSNPN and CDR2 SVGIG (reference sequence). V lost 2 bases, J lost 5 bases, and 9 bases stayed unmatched. This CDR3 has 15 amino acids. Here the CDR3 DNA reads TGTGCCTGGAGTTCCCGGGGACAGGGAGGGACTGAAGCTTTCTTT. It codes for CAWSSRGQGGTEAFF.

The CDR3 spells CASSVDPAGGLINEQFF. In DNA form, the CDR3 reads TGTGCCAGCAGCGTAGATCCAGCGGGGGGGCTCATCAATGAGCAGTTCTTC. The V gene is TRBV9, the J gene TRBJ2-1, with 10 bases fitting TRBD2. Trimming took 0 bases from V and 6 from J; bases not matched to a gene: 9. The germline V gene encodes CDR1 SGDLS and CDR2 YYNGEE. The CDR3 is 17 amino acids.

V and J are TRBV7-9 and TRBJ2-1, with D unresolved. The V end was cut by 7 bases, the J end by 7 bases, with 8 bases between. The CDR3 is made up of 11 amino acids. In germline, CDR1 is SEHNR, CDR2 FQNEAQ (reference sequence). CDR3 amino acids: CASTDGNEQFF. CDR3 sequence (DNA): TGTGCCAGCACCGACGGGAATGAGCAGTTCTTC.

This clone was picked up a small number of times. The rearrangement links TRBV4-3 to TRBJ1-2, with TRBD1 identical over 10 bases. From germline, CDR1 is LGHNA and CDR2 YSLEER. The CDR3 length is 19 residues. With 0 bases clipped from V and 6 bases from J, the junction kept 16 bases outside the gene matches. CDR3 residues: CASSQDGRTGGIMVDGYTF. In DNA, the CDR3 is TGCGCCAGCAGCCAAGATGGTCGGACAGGGGGTATAATGGTGGATGGCTACACCTTC.

This clone was observed once. This chain joins TRBV6-5 and TRBJ1-1; maybe TRBD1 (6 bases). The length of the CDR3 is 14 residues. V shed 2 bases and J shed 4 bases, with 11 bases lying between them. Germline assignment: CDR1 MNHEY and CDR2 SVGAGI. CDR3 protein: CASSYETGATEAFF. The CDR3 coding sequence is TGTGCCAGCAGTTACGAGACAGGAGCCACTGAAGCTTTCTTT.

V gene TRBV5-1 combines with J gene TRBJ2-1; D remains ambiguous. V shed 5 bases and J shed 7 bases, with 16 bases lying between them. The CDR3 sequence is 14 residues long. Germline-derived CDR1 and CDR2 are SGHRS and YFSETQ. The CDR3 DNA reads as TGCGCCAGCAGGATTACCCCGACTGGGAATGAGCAGTTCTTC. Amino acid sequence: CASRITPTGNEQFF.

A remark on this clone: Other DNA sequences in this specimen translate into the identical CDR3. J is TRBJ1-5 and V is TRBV4-1, with D unclear. The CDR3 is 15 residues long. Per germline, CDR1 MGHRA and CDR2 YSYEKL. V dropped 1 base and J dropped 1 base, with 8 bases sitting between them. This CDR3 is CASSQAQVSNQPQHF. CDR3 sequence (DNA): TGCGCCAGCAGCCAAGCCCAGGTGAGCAATCAGCCCCAGCATTTT.

This sequence joins TRBV29-1 and TRBJ1-6; the match to TRBD1 covers 9 bases. The germline CDR1 and CDR2 sequences are SQVTM and ANQGSEA. J gave up 10 bases and V 4 bases, and 8 bases lay outside the gene matches. The CDR3 spans 14 residues. CDR3 in amino acids: CSVGEGTGQSPLHF. The CDR3 DNA sequence: TGCAGCGTTGGGGAGGGGACAGGGCAATCACCCCTCCACTTT. The full variable domain, rest sourced from reference TRBV29-1 and TRBJ1-6, is SAVISQKPSRDICQRGTSLTIQCQVDSQVTMMFWYRQQPGQSLTLIATANQGSEATYESGFVIDKFPISRPNLTFSTLTVSNMSPEDSSIYLCSVGEGTGQSPLHFGNGTRLTVT.

V gene TRBV5-1 combines with J gene TRBJ1-1; D remains unclear. Trimming stripped 4 bases from V and 2 bases from J, with 12 bases between. Germline CDR1 SGHRS, CDR2 YFSETQ. The CDR3 runs to 14 residues. The CDR3 bases are TGCGCCAGCAGCCTTACCGGTGATAACACTGAAGCTTTCTTT. Translation gives CASSLTGDNTEAFF.

This clone was observed a handful of times. The chain carries TRBV23-1 and TRBJ2-5, with 7 positions matching TRBD1. TRBV23-1 qualifies as an ORF whose function is uncertain. The CDR3 length is 13 residues. J was trimmed by 8 bases and V by 9 bases; bases with no gene match: 12. For the CDR3, the DNA is TGCGCCAGTGGGAGAAGGGGACAGCTAACCCAGTACTTC. Amino acid sequence: CASGRRGQLTQYF.

The chain is built from TRBV10-3 and TRBJ2-3; 12 bases map to TRBD2. CDR1 is ENHRY and CDR2 is SYGVKD in the germline V gene. The CDR3 spans 16 residues. V was clipped by 2 bases and J by 4 bases; unmatched bases: 4. The CDR3 coding sequence is TGTGCCATCAGTGAGGGACTAGCGGGGAACTCAGATACGCAGTATTTT. Amino acid sequence: CAISEGLAGNSDTQYF.

The chain uses TRBV9 and TRBJ2-1; D is possibly TRBD1 or TRBD2 (7 bases each). CDR1 and CDR2 (germline): SGDLS, YYNGEE. CDR3 length equals 13 residues. The V end lost 6 bases, the J end lost 10 bases, and 17 bases lay between the germline ends. CDR3 sequence: CASNPQGRAEQFF. The CDR3 DNA reads TGTGCCAGCAACCCACAGGGGAGGGCCGAGCAGTTCTTC.

The rearrangement joins TRBV5-1 to TRBJ1-1, with D possibly matching TRBD1 (5 bases). V was clipped by 4 bases and J by 5 bases, with 12 bases between them. CDR1 is SGHRS, CDR2 YFSETQ, per germline. This CDR3 is 13 amino acids long. CDR3 sequence: CASSTSEGTEAFF. CDR3 sequence (DNA): TGCGCCAGCAGCACTAGCGAGGGGACTGAAGCTTTCTTT. Looking up the rest from reference TRBV5-1 and TRBJ1-1 gives the full variable domain: KAGVTQTPRYLIKTRGQQVTLSCSPISGHRSVSWYQQTPGQGLQFLFEYFSETQRNKGNFPGRFSGRQFSNSRSEMNVSTLELGDSALYLCASSTSEGTEAFFGQGTRLTVV.

The V call is TRBV11-1, the J call TRBJ1-2; 7 bases align to TRBD1. Germline values: CDR1 SGHAT, CDR2 FQDESV (reference sequence). The length of the CDR3 is 13 residues. V trimming: 5 bases; J trimming: 5 bases; junction bases outside the gene matches: 5. The CDR3 DNA is TGTGCCAGCAGCCCTGGGACAGCTTATGGCTACACCTTC. Its translation: CASSPGTAYGYTF.

The J gene is TRBJ2-2, the V gene TRBV29-1; D not certain. Germline CDR1 is SQVTM and CDR2 is ANQGSEA. There are 14 residues in the CDR3. Trimming removed 6 bases from V and 1 base from J, with 12 bases in between. CDR3 nucleotides: TGCAGCGTCCGCAAGGATCGGAACACCGGGGAGCTGTTTTTT. Translating it yields CSVRKDRNTGELFF.

The V and J genes are TRBV25-1 and TRBJ2-1; weak D call: TRBD1 (6 bases). The CDR3 spans 15 residues. Germline CDR1 and CDR2: MGHDK and SYGVNS. The V end lost 7 bases, the J end lost 5 bases, and 18 bases lay between the germline ends. CDR3 bases: TGTGCCAGCACCAGGGGAGTTTCGTTGGACAATGAGCAGTTCTTC. As protein: CASTRGVSLDNEQFF.

The CDR3 protein is CSVAHSDNTEAFF. CDR3 nucleotide sequence: TGCAGCGTTGCCCACAGTGACAACACTGAAGCTTTCTTT. This sequence joins TRBV29-1 and TRBJ1-1; D not certain. The CDR3 consists of 13 residues. Germline lookup yields CDR1 SQVTM and CDR2 ANQGSEA. V lost 4 bases and J 2 bases, leaving 11 bases between the germline ends.